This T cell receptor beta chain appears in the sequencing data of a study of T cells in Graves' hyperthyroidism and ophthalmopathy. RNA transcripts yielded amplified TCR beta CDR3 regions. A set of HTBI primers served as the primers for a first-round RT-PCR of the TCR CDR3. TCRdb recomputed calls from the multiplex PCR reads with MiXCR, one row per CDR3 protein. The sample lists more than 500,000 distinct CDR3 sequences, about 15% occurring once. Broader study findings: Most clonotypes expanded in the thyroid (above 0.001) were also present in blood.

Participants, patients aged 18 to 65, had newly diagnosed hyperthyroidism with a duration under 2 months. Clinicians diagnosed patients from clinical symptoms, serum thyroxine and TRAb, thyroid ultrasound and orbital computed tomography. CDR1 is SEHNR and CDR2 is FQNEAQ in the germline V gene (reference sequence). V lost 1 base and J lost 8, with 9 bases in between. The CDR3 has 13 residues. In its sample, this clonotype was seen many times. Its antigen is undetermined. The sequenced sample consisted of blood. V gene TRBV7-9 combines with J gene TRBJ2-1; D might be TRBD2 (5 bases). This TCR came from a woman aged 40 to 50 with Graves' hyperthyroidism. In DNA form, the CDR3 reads TGTGCCAGCAGCTTAGTTAGCGTAGATGAGCAGTTCTTC. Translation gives CASSLVSVDEQFF.